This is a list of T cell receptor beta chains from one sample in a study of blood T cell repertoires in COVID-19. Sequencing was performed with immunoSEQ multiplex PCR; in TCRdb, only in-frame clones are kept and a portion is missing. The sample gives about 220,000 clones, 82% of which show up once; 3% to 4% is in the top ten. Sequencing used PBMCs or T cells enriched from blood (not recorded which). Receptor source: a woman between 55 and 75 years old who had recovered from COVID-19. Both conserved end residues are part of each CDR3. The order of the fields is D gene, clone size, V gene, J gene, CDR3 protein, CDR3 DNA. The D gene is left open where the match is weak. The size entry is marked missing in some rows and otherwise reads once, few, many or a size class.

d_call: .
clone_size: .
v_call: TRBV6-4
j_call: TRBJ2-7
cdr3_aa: CASSDGRDNYEQYF
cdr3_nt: TGTGCCAGCTCCGACGGCCGGGACAACTACGAGCAGTACTTC

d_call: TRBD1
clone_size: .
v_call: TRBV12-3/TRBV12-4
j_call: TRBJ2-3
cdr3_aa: CASSLRQGDTQYF
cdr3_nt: TGTGCCAGCAGTTTGAGACAGGGGGATACGCAGTATTTT

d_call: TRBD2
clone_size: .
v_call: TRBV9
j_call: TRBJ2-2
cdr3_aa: CASSVGLAGTPGELFF
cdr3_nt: TGTGCCAGCAGCGTAGGCCTAGCGGGGACTCCCGGGGAGCTGTTTTTT

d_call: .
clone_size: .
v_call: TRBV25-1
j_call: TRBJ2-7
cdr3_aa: CASSVHGAYEQYF
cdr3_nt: TGTGCCAGCAGTGTTCACGGGGCCTACGAGCAGTACTTC

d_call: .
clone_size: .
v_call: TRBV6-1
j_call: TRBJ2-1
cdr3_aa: CASSEASLYNEQFF
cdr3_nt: TGTGCCAGCAGTGAGGCTAGTCTCTACAATGAGCAGTTCTTC

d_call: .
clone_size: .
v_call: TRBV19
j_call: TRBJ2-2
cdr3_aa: CASRVTGTGELFF
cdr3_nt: TGTGCCAGTAGAGTAACAGGGACCGGGGAGCTGTTTTTT

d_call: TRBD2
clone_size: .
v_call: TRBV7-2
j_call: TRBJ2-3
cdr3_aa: CASSTSSGGTDTQYF
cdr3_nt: TGTGCCAGCAGCACATCTAGCGGGGGCACAGATACGCAGTATTTT

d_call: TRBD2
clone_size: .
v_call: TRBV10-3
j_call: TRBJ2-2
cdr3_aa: CATPRVERGTPETGELFF
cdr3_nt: TGTGCCACCCCACGTGTGGAGCGGGGGACCCCCGAGACCGGGGAGCTGTTTTTT

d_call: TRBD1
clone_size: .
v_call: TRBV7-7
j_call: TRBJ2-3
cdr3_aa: CASSHGQGTDTQYF
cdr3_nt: TGTGCCAGCAGCCACGGACAGGGCACAGATACGCAGTATTTT

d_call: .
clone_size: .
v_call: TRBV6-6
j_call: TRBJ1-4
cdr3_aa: CASSPGQGRGISEKLFF
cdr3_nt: TGTGCCAGCAGTCCCGGGCAGGGGCGGGGGATTTCGGAAAAACTGTTTTTT

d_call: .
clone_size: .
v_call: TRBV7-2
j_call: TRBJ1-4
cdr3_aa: CASSLSPPGRGEKLFF
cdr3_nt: TGTGCCAGCAGCTTATCCCCCCCAGGGCGGGGTGAAAAACTGTTTTTT

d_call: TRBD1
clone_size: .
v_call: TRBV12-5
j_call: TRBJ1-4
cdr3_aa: CASGITGGREKLFF
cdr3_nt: TGTGCTAGTGGGATAACAGGGGGACGTGAAAAACTGTTTTTT

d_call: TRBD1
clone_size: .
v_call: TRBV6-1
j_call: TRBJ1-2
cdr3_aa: CASSENTLSTGKYGYTF
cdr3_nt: TGTGCCAGCAGTGAAAATACCCTTTCGACAGGGAAATATGGCTACACCTTC

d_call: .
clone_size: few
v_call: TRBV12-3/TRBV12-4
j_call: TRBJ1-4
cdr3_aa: CASRRGANEKLFF
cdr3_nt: TGTGCCAGCAGGCGGGGCGCTAATGAAAAACTGTTTTTT

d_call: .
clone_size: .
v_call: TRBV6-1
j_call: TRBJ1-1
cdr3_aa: CASEKGGKTEAFF
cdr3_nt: TGTGCCAGCGAAAAGGGCGGGAAGACTGAAGCTTTCTTT

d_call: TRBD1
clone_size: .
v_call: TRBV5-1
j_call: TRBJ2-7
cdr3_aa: CASSLGQGAYEQYF
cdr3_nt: TGCGCCAGCAGCTTGGGACAGGGGGCTTACGAGCAGTACTTC

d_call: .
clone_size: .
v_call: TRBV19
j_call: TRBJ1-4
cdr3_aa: CASSIALPGGLFF
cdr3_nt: TGTGCCAGTAGTATAGCTCTCCCGGGGGGACTGTTTTTT

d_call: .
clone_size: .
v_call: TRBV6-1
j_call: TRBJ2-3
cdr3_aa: CASREDLGTDTQYF
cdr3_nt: TGTGCCAGCAGGGAAGATCTAGGCACAGATACGCAGTATTTT

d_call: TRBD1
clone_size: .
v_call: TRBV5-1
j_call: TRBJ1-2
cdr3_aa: CASSLAPGQGAGSYGYTF
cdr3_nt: TGCGCCAGCAGCTTGGCGCCGGGACAGGGGGCCGGCTCCTATGGCTACACCTTC

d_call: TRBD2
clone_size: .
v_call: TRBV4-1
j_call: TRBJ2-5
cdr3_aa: CASSQEGLAGGLRETQYF
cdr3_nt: TGCGCCAGCAGCCAAGAGGGACTAGCGGGGGGGCTAAGGGAGACCCAGTACTTC

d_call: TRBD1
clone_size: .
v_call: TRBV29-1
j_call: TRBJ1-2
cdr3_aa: CSVDGDSHYGYTF
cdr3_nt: TGCAGCGTTGATGGGGACAGTCACTATGGCTACACCTTC

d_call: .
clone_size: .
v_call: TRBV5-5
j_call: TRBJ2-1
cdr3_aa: CASSSLLYNEQFF
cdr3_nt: TGTGCCAGCAGCTCCCTCCTCTACAATGAGCAGTTCTTC

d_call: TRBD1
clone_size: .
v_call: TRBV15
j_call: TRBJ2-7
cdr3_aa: CATSREPGGSYEQYF
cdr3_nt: TGTGCCACCAGCAGAGAGCCAGGGGGCAGCTACGAGCAGTACTTC

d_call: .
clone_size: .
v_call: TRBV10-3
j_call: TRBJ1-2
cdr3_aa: CAISQAGGYTF
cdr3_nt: TGTGCCATCAGCCAAGCGGGTGGCTACACCTTC

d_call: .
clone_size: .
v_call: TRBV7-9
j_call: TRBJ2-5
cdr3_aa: CASRTRQDQETQYF
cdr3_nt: TGTGCCAGCAGAACCCGGCAGGACCAAGAGACCCAGTACTTC

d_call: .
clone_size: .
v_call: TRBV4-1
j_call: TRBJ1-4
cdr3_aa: CASTQISGNEKLFF
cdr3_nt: TGCGCCAGCACCCAAATATCAGGAAATGAAAAACTGTTTTTT

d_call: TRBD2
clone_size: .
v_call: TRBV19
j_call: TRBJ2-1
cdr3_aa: CASSTRLAGSSYNEQFF
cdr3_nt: TGTGCCAGTAGTACGAGACTAGCGGGGAGCTCCTACAATGAGCAGTTCTTC

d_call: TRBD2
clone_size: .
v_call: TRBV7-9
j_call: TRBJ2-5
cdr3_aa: CASSSTSGPQETQYF
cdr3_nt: TGTGCCAGCAGCTCGACTAGCGGGCCTCAAGAGACCCAGTACTTC

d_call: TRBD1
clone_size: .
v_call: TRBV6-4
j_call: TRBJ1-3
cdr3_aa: CASTLTGGCETLSGNTIYF
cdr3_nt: TGTGCCAGCACCCTGACAGGGGGCTGCGAAACCCTCTCTGGAAACACCATATATTTT

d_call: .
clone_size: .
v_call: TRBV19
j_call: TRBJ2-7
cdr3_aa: CASSISSGSDSYEQYF
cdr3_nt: TGTGCCAGTAGTATATCGTCGGGGTCCGACTCCTACGAGCAGTACTTT

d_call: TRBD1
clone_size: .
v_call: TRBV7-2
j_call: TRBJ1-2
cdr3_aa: CASSPGQGLYGYTF
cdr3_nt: TGTGCCAGCAGCCCGGGACAGGGCCTATATGGCTACACCTTC

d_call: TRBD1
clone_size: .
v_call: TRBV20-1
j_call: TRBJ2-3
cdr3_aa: CSASDREQSTDTQYF
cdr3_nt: TGCAGTGCTAGTGACAGGGAACAAAGCACAGATACGCAGTATTTT

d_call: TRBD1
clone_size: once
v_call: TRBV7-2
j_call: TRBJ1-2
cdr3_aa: CASSLGQGAIGYTF
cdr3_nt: TGTGCCAGCAGCTTAGGACAGGGGGCAATTGGCTACACCTTC

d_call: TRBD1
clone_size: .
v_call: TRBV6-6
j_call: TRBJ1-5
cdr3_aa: CASSSPRGSNQPQHF
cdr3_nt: TGTGCCAGCAGTTCGCCCAGGGGGAGCAATCAGCCCCAGCATTTT

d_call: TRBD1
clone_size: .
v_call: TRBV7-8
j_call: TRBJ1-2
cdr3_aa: CASSLVGDRVYYGYTF
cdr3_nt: TGTGCCAGCAGCTTAGTCGGGGACAGGGTATACTATGGCTACACCTTC

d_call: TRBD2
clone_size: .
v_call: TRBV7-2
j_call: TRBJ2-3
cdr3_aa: CASSLRLAGATDTQYF
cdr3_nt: TGTGCCAGCAGCCTTCGACTAGCGGGGGCCACAGATACGCAGTATTTT